A selection of T cell receptor beta chains follows, all from one sample in a study of siplizumab effects on memory and regulatory T cells. The protocol was immunoSEQ multiplex PCR, while the TCRdb copy is restricted to in-frame clones and leaves out a portion. The sample carries 100,000 or so clones, around 90% recorded once. The sample was Tregs sorted from blood. Receptor source: a human donor in good health. The CDR3 runs from the conserved cysteine through the conserved F or W. Fields, in order: clone size, J gene, V gene, D gene, CDR3 protein, CDR3 DNA. The D gene is left open where the match is weak. Only part of the rows carry a size: once, few, many, or a class if the clone is expanded.

NA	TRBJ2-5	TRBV5-1	TRBD2	CASSLEAGGETQYF	TGCGCCAGCAGCTTGGAAGCGGGAGGAGAGACCCAGTACTTC
NA	TRBJ1-2	TRBV9	TRBD1	CASSRQGKGYTF	TGTGCCAGCAGCAGACAGGGCAAGGGCTACACCTTC
NA	TRBJ2-1	TRBV29-1	TRBD2	CSVVWEGQFYEQFF	TGCAGCGTTGTGTGGGAGGGCCAATTCTATGAGCAGTTCTTC
NA	TRBJ2-7	TRBV5-1	NA	CASRTPWSGEQYF	TGCGCCAGCAGGACGCCCTGGAGCGGGGAGCAGTACTTC
NA	TRBJ1-2	TRBV28	NA	CASRMINYGYTF	TGTGCCAGCAGGATGATTAACTATGGCTACACCTTC
NA	TRBJ2-5	TRBV13	NA	CASSLRTTGETQYF	TGTGCCAGCAGCTTACGGACCACTGGGGAGACCCAGTACTTC
NA	TRBJ2-7	TRBV25-1	NA	CASSARDNTYEQYF	TGTGCCAGCAGTGCAAGGGACAATACCTACGAGCAGTACTTC
NA	TRBJ2-5	TRBV29-1	TRBD1	CSVDFGTGTWETQYF	TGCAGCGTTGATTTCGGGACAGGGACGTGGGAGACCCAGTACTTC
NA	TRBJ1-5	TRBV6-5	NA	CASSYSPGQPQHF	TGTGCCAGCAGTTACAGTCCGGGACAGCCCCAGCATTTT
NA	TRBJ2-6	TRBV4-2	TRBD2	CASSRTSGSTGANVLTF	TGTGCCAGCAGCCGGACTAGCGGGAGTACTGGGGCCAACGTCCTGACTTTC
NA	TRBJ2-2	TRBV5-1	TRBD2	CASSFLAGGFTGELFF	TGCGCCAGCAGCTTCCTAGCGGGAGGGTTCACCGGGGAGCTGTTTTTT
NA	TRBJ2-5	TRBV19	NA	CASSIGPPAETQYF	TGTGCCAGTAGTATAGGCCCTCCGGCCGAGACCCAGTACTTC
NA	TRBJ1-4	TRBV28	NA	CASSLYGAWEKLFF	TGTGCCAGCAGTTTATATGGGGCTTGGGAAAAACTGTTTTTT
NA	TRBJ2-5	TRBV25-1	NA	CASSSYNGGVEQETQYF	TGTGCCAGCAGTTCATATAACGGGGGCGTGGAGCAAGAGACCCAGTACTTC
NA	TRBJ2-1	TRBV19	NA	CASGAKSSYNEQFF	TGTGCCAGCGGGGCCAAGAGCTCCTACAATGAGCAGTTCTTC
NA	TRBJ2-3	TRBV4-2	NA	CASSPRAIGTDTQYF	TGTGCCAGCAGCCCTAGAGCTATAGGCACAGATACGCAGTATTTT
NA	TRBJ1-3	TRBV5-4	TRBD1	CASSLALRGSGNTIYF	TGTGCCAGCAGCTTGGCGCTCAGGGGGTCTGGAAACACCATATATTTT
NA	TRBJ1-1	TRBV27	NA	CASWDGLTNTEAFF	TGTGCCAGCTGGGACGGACTTACGAACACTGAAGCTTTCTTT
NA	TRBJ1-6	TRBV5-1	NA	CASSLSAGYDNSPLHF	TGCGCCAGCAGCTTATCCGCAGGCTACGATAATTCACCCCTCCACTTT
NA	TRBJ2-7	TRBV7-3	TRBD1	CASSPGQGASYEQYF	TGTGCCAGCAGCCCCGGACAGGGGGCTAGCTACGAGCAGTACTTC
NA	TRBJ2-5	TRBV4-1	NA	CASSQDLVAETQYF	TGCGCCAGCAGCCAAGATCTGGTAGCGGAGACCCAGTACTTC
NA	TRBJ2-7	TRBV6-1	NA	CASSARGPGGEQYF	TGTGCCAGCAGTGCCCGAGGGCCGGGCGGGGAGCAGTACTTC
NA	TRBJ1-2	TRBV5-1	NA	CASSGGAPTLNYGYTF	TGCGCCAGCAGCGGCGGGGCCCCTACGCTTAACTATGGCTACACCTTC
NA	TRBJ1-2	TRBV6-6	NA	CASSSGTEGYTF	TGTGCCAGCAGTTCCGGGACGGAGGGCTACACCTTC
NA	TRBJ2-7	TRBV4-1	TRBD2	CASSQLLAGNRYEQYF	TGCGCCAGCAGCCAACTACTAGCGGGAAACCGCTACGAGCAGTACTTC
NA	TRBJ1-2	TRBV5-1	TRBD1	CASSSLGDRGLGYTF	TGCGCCAGCAGTTCACTCGGGGACAGGGGGCTTGGCTACACCTTC
NA	TRBJ2-3	TRBV2	NA	CASWEGDTQYF	TGTGCCAGCTGGGAAGGAGATACGCAGTATTTT
NA	TRBJ2-5	TRBV4-1	NA	CASSQGVRREETQYF	TGCGCCAGCAGCCAAGGAGTCAGACGAGAAGAGACCCAGTACTTC
few	TRBJ1-5	TRBV5-4	NA	CASSRIGQPQHF	TGTGCCAGCAGCCGTATAGGACAGCCCCAGCATTTT
few	TRBJ2-1	TRBV5-4	TRBD2	CASRYGLGSSYNEQFF	TGTGCCAGCAGGTATGGACTAGGGAGCTCCTACAATGAGCAGTTCTTC
NA	TRBJ2-1	TRBV6-5	NA	CASSGRGNEQFF	TGTGCCAGCAGCGGTCGGGGAAATGAGCAGTTCTTC